The 25 T cell receptor beta chains below come from one sample, sequenced in a study of regulatory T cells in long-lasting Graves disease. Time point denoted: newly diagnosed GD, antithyroid drugs for less than 3 months. The TCR library was made from RNA extracted from PBMCs. Arm-PCR of CDR3 regions and iRepertoire HTBI primers were the basis on which TCR beta libraries were built. TCRdb recomputed calls from the multiplex PCR reads with MiXCR, one row per CDR3 protein. The profile shows 400,000 to 450,000 distinct CDR3 sequences, about 15% of them singletons. These data also formed part of another study, on T cells in Graves' hyperthyroidism and ophthalmopathy.

Sample: peripheral blood mononuclear cells (PBMCs), taken at new diagnosis, from a patient treated with antithyroid drugs. These receptors all come from a woman in her twenties or thirties with Graves disease.

The rearrangement uses TRBV7-2 and TRBJ1-2; D unclear. Germline V gene data show CDR1 as SGHTA and CDR2 as FQGNSA. V lost 5 bases and J 5 bases, leaving 15 bases between the germline ends. The CDR3 runs 14 residues. Here the CDR3 DNA reads TGTGCCAGCAGCCCCGGCTTGGGAGGTTATGGCTACACCTTC. Translated, it gives CASSPGLGGYGYTF.

This clonotype was counted at least ten times. The chain joins TRBV18 to TRBJ1-1, with D possibly matching TRBD1 (5 bases). Germline loops: CDR1 KGHSH, CDR2 LQKENI. The ends were cut back, 4 bases at V and 3 bases at J, with 9 bases in the middle. This CDR3 comprises 13 residues. The CDR3 protein is CASSRGLDTEAFF. In nucleotides, the CDR3 is TGTGCCAGCTCACGGGGGTTGGACACTGAAGCTTTCTTT. The complete variable domain, with remaining parts taken from reference TRBV18 and TRBJ1-1, reads NAGVMQNPRHLVRRRGQEARLRCSPMKGHSHVYWYRQLPEEGLKFMVYLQKENIIDESGMPKERFSAEFPKEGPSILRIQQVVRGDSAAYFCASSRGLDTEAFFGQGTRLTVV.

In its sample, this clonotype was seen a few times. The chain carries TRBV12-5 and TRBJ2-3; 9 nucleotides match TRBD2. The ends lost 6 bases at V and 5 bases at J; junction bases unmatched: 9. Per germline, CDR1 LGHNT and CDR2 FRNRAP. The CDR3 length is 15 residues. The chain's CDR3 is CASGTLAGAVDTQYF. In nucleotides, the CDR3 is TGTGCTAGTGGGACCTTAGCGGGAGCTGTAGATACGCAGTATTTT.

This CDR3 is CASSLWGVNTGELFF. In nucleotides, the CDR3 is TGTGCCAGCAGTTTATGGGGGGTGAACACCGGGGAGCTGTTTTTT. The chain recombines TRBV27 with TRBJ2-2, with a weak D call TRBD2 (6 bases). The V gene's germline CDR1 is MNHEY and CDR2 SMNVEV (reference sequence). V was clipped by 1 base and J by 1 base, with 7 bases between them. This CDR3 is 15 amino acids long.

The V gene is TRBV4-2, the J gene TRBJ2-4; 9 bases agree with TRBD1. CDR3 length: 15 amino acids. Germline V lookup: CDR1 LGHNA, CDR2 YNFKEQ. Trimming at V came to 4 bases and at J to 5 bases, leaving 6 bases not matched to a gene. CDR3 bases: TGTGCCAGCAGCCTCACAGGGGGCCAGGAAAACATTCAGTACTTC. It yields the protein CASSLTGGQENIQYF.

This clonotype was picked up a small number of times. The rearrangement uses TRBV5-6 and TRBJ2-7; 8 bases map to TRBD1. CDR1 and CDR2 from the germline V gene are SGHDT and YYEEEE. J gave up 0 bases and V 6 bases, and 8 bases lay outside the gene matches. The CDR3 contains 15 residues. The CDR3 sequence: CASTLWTGSSYEQYF. The CDR3 nucleotides are TGTGCCAGCACCCTCTGGACAGGGAGCTCCTACGAGCAGTACTTC.

This clonotype was seen a handful of times. The V and J genes are TRBV9 and TRBJ2-3, with 13 nucleotides matching TRBD2. CDR1 and CDR2 from the germline V gene are SGDLS and YYNGEE. V lost 3 bases to trimming and J lost 5 bases; unmatched junction nucleotides: 6. The CDR3 is 16 amino acids. CDR3 nucleotide sequence: TGTGCCAGCAGCGAAGGACTAGCGGGAGTTAGAGATACGCAGTATTTT. This translates into CASSEGLAGVRDTQYF.

This clonotype was seen ten or more times. V is TRBV7-2 and J is TRBJ1-1, with D perhaps matching TRBD1 (5 bases). Trimming removed 4 bases at V and 0 bases at J, with 9 bases between. CDR1 is SGHTA and CDR2 is FQGNSA in the germline V gene. The CDR3 is 14 residues long. CDR3 nucleotides: TGTGCCAGCAGCTCCCGACAGTTGAACACTGAAGCTTTCTTT. Its translation: CASSSRQLNTEAFF.

Points on this clonotype: A much bigger clone sits one base away, suggesting this may be a read error. V usage is TRBV28 and J usage is TRBJ2-7; a weak D match, TRBD2 (6 bases). The CDR3 has 13 residues. V lost 5 bases to trimming and J lost 6 bases, with 14 bases between them. CDR1 is MDHEN, CDR2 SYDVKM, per germline. The CDR3 nucleotides are TGTGCCAGCAGTGGCGGGACCTTGCTCGAGCAGTACTTC. Amino acids: CASSGGTLLEQYF.

The chain uses TRBV11-2 and TRBJ2-2; 10 bases align to TRBD2. J was trimmed by 6 bases and V by 1 base; bases with no gene match: 2. The CDR3 runs 15 residues. From germline, CDR1 is SGHAT and CDR2 FQNNGV. This CDR3 reads CASSLGGLASGELFF. DNA for the CDR3: TGTGCCAGCAGCTTAGGGGGACTAGCGTCCGGGGAGCTGTTTTTT.

The J gene is TRBJ2-4, the V gene TRBV9; D might be TRBD2 (5 bases). The germline V gene encodes CDR1 SGDLS and CDR2 YYNGEE. This CDR3 is 16 amino acids long. Trimming removed 0 bases at V and 13 bases at J, with 23 bases between. The CDR3 loop reads CASSVGVSAHYNEQYF. The CDR3 bases are TGTGCCAGCAGCGTAGGAGTTAGCGCACACTACAATGAGCAGTACTTC.

The chain couples TRBV7-9 to TRBJ2-2; no clear D. The CDR3 has 17 amino acids. Between the trimmed V and J ends, which lost 4 bases and 4 bases, there was a span of 19 bases. Germline loops: CDR1 SEHNR, CDR2 FQNEAQ (reference sequence). The CDR3 region has the DNA TGTGCCAGCAGCTCCGGTTTCTCCCCGAAGGTCACCGGGGAGCTGTTTTTT. Protein product: CASSSGFSPKVTGELFF.

This clonotype was seen at least ten times. In DNA, the CDR3 is TGTGCCAGCAGCTCAATTGGACTAGCAGAGGGGACCGGGGAGCTGTTTTTT. Translated: CASSSIGLAEGTGELFF. V usage is TRBV3-1 and J usage is TRBJ2-2, with TRBD2 identical over 8 bases. The CDR3 has 17 amino acids. Trimming removed 5 bases from V and 5 bases from J; junction bases left unmatched: 13. CDR1 is LGHDT and CDR2 is YNNKEL in the germline V gene (reference sequence).

This clonotype has ten or more counts. This chain links TRBV10-3 with TRBJ1-1, with D possibly being TRBD1 (5 bases). Germline assignment: CDR1 ENHRY and CDR2 SYGVKD. The length of the CDR3 is 14 residues. The germline V and J ends were trimmed by 2 bases and 2 bases, with 9 bases remaining between them. As DNA, the CDR3 is TGTGCCATCAGTGAGGACAGAAGCAACACTGAAGCTTTCTTT. Its protein is CAISEDRSNTEAFF.

The chain joins TRBV5-1 to TRBJ2-5; D ambiguous. The CDR3 consists of 14 residues. V was shortened by 0 bases and J by 5 bases, with 11 bases between the two germline ends. Germline CDR1 SGHRS, CDR2 YFSETQ. CDR3 protein: CASSLDPGSETQYF. The CDR3 nucleotides are TGCGCCAGCAGCTTGGACCCGGGTTCGGAGACCCAGTACTTC.

This clonotype was counted at least ten times. This chain joins TRBV12-3 or TRBV12-4 and TRBJ2-7, with 11 bases that match TRBD2. This CDR3 contains 14 residues. The V segment lost 6 bases and the J segment 5 bases; nucleotides outside the gene matches: 6. This chain's CDR3 is CASRGGTSGNEQYF. The CDR3, as DNA: TGTGCCAGCAGGGGCGGGACTAGCGGTAACGAGCAGTACTTC.

The V call is TRBV5-5, the J call TRBJ2-7; 10 bases align to TRBD2. CDR1 is SGHKS, CDR2 YYEKEE, per germline (reference sequence). The V gene end was trimmed by 2 bases and the J gene end by 9 bases; junction bases not matched to a gene: 17. The CDR3 length is 17 residues. The CDR3 loop is CASSFGGLAVNEAAQYF. The CDR3 DNA is TGTGCCAGCAGCTTCGGCGGACTAGCGGTTAATGAGGCGGCGCAGTACTTC.

This clonotype was seen many times. The V call is TRBV24-1, the J call TRBJ2-7, with 8 bases identical to TRBD2. Germline CDR1 KGHDR, CDR2 SFDVKD. The V gene end was trimmed by 2 bases and the J gene end by 2 bases; junction bases not matched to a gene: 7. CDR3 length: 16 residues. CDR3 sequence (DNA): TGTGCCACCAGTGATTCTTCTACTAGCGGCCCCTACGAGCAGTACTTC. It translates to CATSDSSTSGPYEQYF.

In its sample, this clonotype was seen many times. The CDR3 loop is CSASRTSGRYNEQFF. Here the CDR3 DNA reads TGCAGTGCTAGCCGAACTAGCGGGAGATACAATGAGCAGTTCTTC. The chain couples TRBV20-1 to TRBJ2-1, with TRBD2 matching 11 bases. The CDR3 extends over 15 amino acids. The V segment lost 3 bases and the J segment 4 bases; nucleotides outside the gene matches: 5. Per the germline V gene, CDR1 is DFQATT and CDR2 is SNEGSKA (reference sequence).

Ten or more counts support this clonotype. This rearrangement joins TRBV5-1 to TRBJ1-5, with 8 positions matching TRBD1. Germline V gene data show CDR1 as SGHRS and CDR2 as YFSETQ. V gave up 4 bases and J gave up 4 bases; unmatched junction bases: 7. This CDR3 has 15 residues. DNA for the CDR3: TGCGCCAGCAGCCCCCAGGGGGCAAAGAATCAGCCCCAGCATTTT. Its translation: CASSPQGAKNQPQHF.

Concerning this clonotype: This sequence may be a read error, since a much larger clone differs from it by one base. V and J are TRBV20-1 and TRBJ2-1; the D gene is possibly TRBD1 (6 bases). Germline V CDR1 and CDR2: DFQATT, SNEGSKA (reference sequence). The CDR3 contains 16 residues. The CDR3 DNA is TGCTGTGCTAGAAGTGGGGGCGGAATTACTACAATGGAGCAGTTCTTC. Its translation is CCARSGGGITTMEQFF.

The rearrangement uses TRBV3-1 and TRBJ1-1; D unclear. The V and J ends lost 3 bases and 6 bases respectively, with 8 bases between them. Germline V lookup: CDR1 LGHDT, CDR2 YNNKEL (reference sequence). The CDR3 extends over 12 amino acids. This CDR3 is CASSQVGAEAFF. As DNA, the CDR3 is TGTGCCAGCAGCCAGGTCGGGGCTGAAGCTTTCTTT.

This clonotype was observed many times. The V and J genes are TRBV6-1 and TRBJ2-5; perhaps TRBD2 as D (6 bases). CDR1 is MNHNS and CDR2 is SASEGT in the germline V gene. The CDR3 loop spans 16 amino acids. Trimming took off 6 bases at V and 5 bases at J, with 22 bases between the two ends. CDR3 nucleotides: TGTGCCAGCAGCCTATCGTCCTCGGGAGTGAGTGAGACCCAGTACTTC. This encodes CASSLSSSGVSETQYF.

This clonotype was observed many times. This chain's CDR3 is CASSLRLSDGYTF. The CDR3 DNA reads TGTGCCAGCAGTTTACGGTTGAGTGATGGCTACACCTTC. The gene calls are TRBV12-3 or TRBV12-4 and TRBJ1-2; D ambiguous. Between the trimmed V and J ends, which lost 2 bases and 6 bases, there was a span of 10 bases. The CDR3 runs to 13 residues.

About this clonotype itself: A far larger clone is one nucleotide away, so this likely arose from a read error. This chain joins TRBV18 and TRBJ2-3; D remains ambiguous. The end of the DNA fits TRBJ2-1 better, so the J call may be wrong. This CDR3 has 11 residues. Germline CDR1 reads KGHSH; CDR2 reads LQKENI. CDR3 in amino acids: CASSTALEQFF. In nucleotides, the CDR3 is TGTGCCAGCTCTACTGCCCTTGAGCAGTTCTTC.